The text below deals with one TCR beta chain. No antigen is known for it. Base qualities are missing; no much larger clone stands one base away. TCR CDR3 regions were amplified from genomic DNA by multiplex PCR using the deep immunoSEQ assay. Genomic DNA extracted from each cell subset was distributed evenly over all wells of several immunoSEQ 96-well plates, and each plate served as one replicate. For sorted subsets, each replicate PCR was loaded with around 220 ng genomic DNA, equivalent to 25,000 to 30,000 T cell genomes. Purified libraries were quantified with a Qubit 3.0 fluorometer, sized on a Bioanalyzer 2100, and re-quantified with the KAPA Library Quantification kit. Every immunoSEQ 96-well plate was sequenced on a separate single-read 150-cycle Illumina NextSeq 550 flow cell. The study's own analysis went as follows. Because the immunoSEQ output included only junctional sequences and no quality scores, the filtering could not be the same as the filtering used for full-length reads. To assign V/J genes and CDR3, sequences were annotated against IMGT germline references using PyIR, a Python wrapper for IgBLAST v1.9. Reads were removed for weak V/J assignments (E-value above 1e-6), missing CDR3, stop codons, out-of-frame junctions, or ambiguous translated residues. V3J clonotypes were defined by identical inferred V gene, J gene, and CDR3 amino acid sequence. The percentage overlap between two repertoires was calculated by dividing the number of shared unique clonotypes by the size of the smaller repertoire. Richness of each repertoire was evaluated using RTK rarefaction, the Chao1 estimator, and Recon v2.1 estimates of unobserved clonotypes. Generation probabilities were computed with OLGA for all TCRbeta clonotypes obtained by the gDNA method from several donors. TCRdb mirrors the immuneACCESS table, restricted to in-frame sequences. Some clones are absent from its copies; in checked studies, under half trace to an unresolved V gene, and the reason for the others is unknown. Clonal size and the V and J genes are those of that table, whereas D and trimming came from the DNA. The sample table contains approximately 2,000,000 clones; only one count was recorded for about nine tenths of them. Approximately 0.4% of the sample rests with the top ten.

This record comes from a study of shared clonotypes between healthy human individuals (TCRdb year 2020). A note on the overall study: The cohort included three men and two women between 18 and 49 years of age. The study deeply sequenced blood TCR repertoires of several healthy adults to estimate repertoire size and the extent of clonotype sharing between individuals. For each donor, CD4 naive and CD4 memory were each run on three plates, CD8 naive on two plates, and CD8 memory on one plate. Different laboratories and diverse techniques were used to prepare libraries and sequence TCR repertoires, to increase sequencing depth and limit assay-specific biases. Leukapheresis yielded between about 0.9 and 9.5 billion PBMCs per donor.

What the study reported, not specific to this receptor: Based on pairwise subsampling, the degree of clonotype sharing among donors was expected to be affected by sequencing depth. Even with the large sequencing depth, rarefaction of the sorted-subset datasets indicated that sequencing was incomplete. Higher generation probabilities were observed for clonotypes shared by all four sorted-subset donors than for non-shared clonotypes. The small number of donors limited the genetic and exposure-history diversity represented. About 5% of naive CD4, around 4% of naive CD8, around 2.3% of memory CD4, and 0.4% of memory CD8 clonotypes were shared across several donors. Sampling was limited to blood, and TCR repertoires in tissue likely differ from TCR repertoires in blood. Naive subsets generally had larger estimated clonotype richness than memory subsets.

The donors were healthy, HIV-negative adults with no recently reported acute infections or vaccinations. All donors were Caucasian adults living in Nashville, Tennessee, USA. CD4+ T cells were enriched by magnetic negative selection; naive cells were then positively selected on CD45RA, and the negative fraction formed the memory subset. Blood was collected by leukapheresis, and PBMCs were isolated by Ficoll-Histopaque density gradient centrifugation and then cryopreserved in liquid nitrogen vapor phase. Analytical flow cytometry was used to check the purity and quantity of every magnetically sorted T cell population. From each sorted fraction, genomic DNA was isolated and quantified by UV absorbance on a Nanodrop 2000c. The V end gives up 2 bases and the J end 3 bases, leaving 10 bases in the junction not matched to a gene. The germline V gene (reference sequence) supplies CDR1 SEHNR and CDR2 FQNEAQ. Including the terminal cysteine and phenylalanine, the CDR3 comprises 16 residues. The kept DNA is CDR3 alone, 48 bases in frame from the first base.

The rearrangement combines TRBV7-9 with TRBJ2-7; 7 middle bases align to TRBD2. The sequencing sample was made of naive CD4+ T cells from PBMCs. The cell subset or site label, as the study defines it: CD45RA+ positively selected. The clonotype originates from a man aged 18-30 years in good health. Some clones in this sample may be carry-over from other donors' samples. Read as DNA, the sequence is TGTGCCAGCAGCTTACACTCCGGGGGAGGGTACTACGAGCAGTACTTC. This translates into CASSLHSGGGYYEQYF.